The 12 T cell receptor beta chains below all came from one sample that was sequenced in a study of T cells in localized non-small cell lung cancer. Some clones are missing from TCRdb's copy, which holds only in-frame ones; the method was immunoSEQ multiplex PCR. The sample lists roughly 34,000 clones, around 73% occurring once. The material sequenced was peripheral blood, taken before any cancer treatment. These receptors were collected from a male donor aged 60 or over with stage II squamous cell lung carcinoma.

This clone was recorded once. The chain employs TRBV5-1 and TRBJ2-1, with D hard to call. The CDR3 extends over 13 amino acids. The germline V and J ends were trimmed by 2 bases and 6 bases, with 9 bases remaining between them. Germline V gene data show CDR1 as SGHRS and CDR2 as YFSETQ. The CDR3, as DNA: TGCGCCAGCAGCTTAGCGTTGGGCAATGAGCAGTTCTTC. As protein: CASSLALGNEQFF.

The V call is TRBV18, the J call TRBJ2-5, with D possibly being TRBD1 (5 bases). The germline CDR1 and CDR2 sequences are KGHSH and LQKENI. V shed 5 bases and J shed 7 bases, with 14 bases lying between them. The CDR3 is 13 amino acids. The CDR3 spells CASSDQGQATQYF. The DNA of the CDR3 is TGTGCCAGCTCAGATCAGGGTCAGGCGACCCAGTACTTC.

The chain carries TRBV7-2 and TRBJ1-1; D call uncertain. V lost 5 bases and J 2 bases, leaving 9 bases between the germline ends. Germline V gene lookup returns CDR1 SGHTA and CDR2 FQGNSA. The CDR3 runs to 13 residues. The CDR3 is CASSLRGNTEAFF. CDR3 in DNA: TGTGCCAGCAGCCTCCGGGGTAACACTGAAGCTTTCTTT.

This chain uses TRBV10-1 with TRBJ1-3; 8 positions match TRBD1. Trimming at V came to 3 bases and at J to 4 bases, leaving 8 bases not matched to a gene. The CDR3 totals 16 residues. Germline V gives CDR1 WNHNN, CDR2 SYGVQD (reference sequence). The CDR3 spells CASSESHRGDGNTIYF. The CDR3 DNA sequence: TGCGCCAGCAGTGAATCCCACAGGGGGGACGGAAACACCATATATTTT.

The V gene is TRBV4-2, the J gene TRBJ2-7, with TRBD2 matching 14 bases. V was clipped by 4 bases and J by 8 bases; unmatched bases: 13. The CDR3 spans 17 residues. Germline V gene data show CDR1 as LGHNA and CDR2 as YNFKEQ. In DNA, the CDR3 is TGTGCCAGCAGCCTTCCGACTAGCGGGAGGGCCCCTCACAAGCAGTACTTC. It yields the protein CASSLPTSGRAPHKQYF.

The genes are TRBV15 and TRBJ2-3; no reliable D call. Trimming shortened V by 0 bases and J by 4 bases, and 8 bases separated the two germline ends. Germline V lookup: CDR1 LNHNV, CDR2 YYDKDF (reference sequence). The CDR3 contains 14 residues. CDR3 region: CATSRDRVADTQYF. DNA of the CDR3: TGTGCCACCAGCAGAGATCGTGTGGCAGATACGCAGTATTTT.

In this sample, this clone turned up once. The chain combines TRBV19 with TRBJ2-3; D not certain. This CDR3 comprises 14 residues. Per the germline V gene, CDR1 is LNHDA and CDR2 is SQIVND (reference sequence). The V end lost 3 bases, the J end lost 3 bases, and 10 bases lay between the germline ends. The DNA for the CDR3 is TGTGCCAGTAGTATTAGGGTTGGGACAGATACGCAGTATTTT. Its translation: CASSIRVGTDTQYF. The complete variable domain, with remaining parts taken from reference TRBV19 and TRBJ2-3, reads DGGITQSPKYLFRKEGQNVTLSCEQNLNHDAMYWYRQDPGQGLRLIYYSQIVNDFQKGDIAEGYSVSREKKESFPLTVTSAQKNPTAFYLCASSIRVGTDTQYFGPGTRLTVL.

The rearrangement links TRBV15 to TRBJ2-4; TRBD2 matches 7 bases. After removal of 0 bases from V and 6 bases from J, the junction contained 8 bases not matched to a gene. Germline V CDR1 and CDR2: LNHNV, YYDKDF (reference sequence). The CDR3 covers 16 residues. CDR3 in DNA: TGTGCCACCAGCAGAGAGCTAACAGGCGGGGGAAACATTCAGTACTTC. This encodes CATSRELTGGGNIQYF.

CDR3 loop: CASSLRTAGELFF. CDR3 in DNA: TGTGCCAGCAGCTTAAGGACGGCCGGGGAGCTGTTTTTT. This chain joins TRBV7-2 and TRBJ2-2, with D unclear. The length of the CDR3 is 13 residues. Trimming stripped 2 bases from V and 6 bases from J, with 7 bases between. Looked up from germline, CDR1 is SGHTA and CDR2 is FQGNSA.

The V gene is TRBV5-8, the J gene TRBJ2-1; D assignment may be TRBD1 or TRBD2 (6 bases each). V was trimmed by 4 bases and J by 9 bases, leaving 20 bases between them. The CDR3 is made up of 15 amino acids. CDR1 is SGHTS and CDR2 is YDEGEE in the germline V gene. CDR3 residues: CASSPTHRGLGEQFF. The CDR3 coding sequence is TGTGCCAGCAGCCCCACCCACCGGGGGCTGGGTGAGCAGTTCTTC.

The chain recombines TRBV7-2 with TRBJ2-3, with 7 bases lining up with TRBD2. The CDR3 sequence is 16 residues long. Looked up from germline, CDR1 is SGHTA and CDR2 is FQGNSA. The V and J ends lost 5 bases and 3 bases, in that order; junction bases with no gene match: 11. CDR3 in DNA: TGTGCCAGCAGCCCGGCCCCGGGAGGTGTAACAGATACGCAGTATTTT. Its protein is CASSPAPGGVTDTQYF.

V usage is TRBV19 and J usage is TRBJ1-1; the match to TRBD1 covers 10 bases. CDR1 and CDR2 (germline): LNHDA, SQIVND (reference sequence). The CDR3 is 13 residues long. Losses at the gene ends were 10 bases for V and 8 bases for J; bases not matched to a gene: 10. In nucleotides, the CDR3 is TGTGCCACCGCGGGACAGGGGTTAGAGGAAGCTTTCTTT. It codes for CATAGQGLEEAFF.